The rows below give T cell receptor beta chains drawn from one sample of a study of cytomegalovirus exposure and HLA in healthy donors. TCRdb's copy holds only in-frame clones and misses some; the assay was immunoSEQ multiplex PCR. This table holds 100,000 to 150,000 clones, roughly 80% found once. The sample consisted of PBMCs. Receptor source: a man between 18 and 29 years old in good health and CMV-seropositive. CDR3s include the opening cysteine and the closing phenylalanine or tryptophan. Fields, in order: CDR3 protein, CDR3 DNA, clone size, D gene, J gene, V gene. The D gene is left open where the match is weak. Where a row states a size, it is once, few, many or the class of an expanded clone; other rows omit it.

cdr3_aa: CASSWGGEGTDTQYF; cdr3_nt: TGCGCCAGCAGCTGGGGAGGGGAGGGAACAGATACGCAGTATTTT; clone_size: -; d_call: TRBD2; j_call: TRBJ2-3; v_call: TRBV5-1
cdr3_aa: CASSPSQGPGSEAFF; cdr3_nt: TGTGCCAGCAGCCCGTCACAGGGCCCCGGCTCGGAAGCTTTCTTT; clone_size: -; d_call: -; j_call: TRBJ1-1; v_call: TRBV7-9
cdr3_aa: CATSRVLAGGQETQYF; cdr3_nt: TGTGCCACCAGCAGAGTACTAGCGGGGGGGCAGGAGACCCAGTACTTC; clone_size: -; d_call: TRBD2; j_call: TRBJ2-5; v_call: TRBV15
cdr3_aa: CAWTRTVGSYEQYF; cdr3_nt: TGTGCCTGGACCAGGACAGTTGGTTCCTACGAGCAGTACTTC; clone_size: -; d_call: -; j_call: TRBJ2-7; v_call: TRBV30
cdr3_aa: CASSRGGGTETQYF; cdr3_nt: TGTGCCAGTAGCCGAGGGGGGGGGACCGAGACCCAGTACTTC; clone_size: few; d_call: -; j_call: TRBJ2-5; v_call: TRBV19
cdr3_aa: CAWSPLSGDIEKLFF; cdr3_nt: TGTGCCTGGAGTCCTCTCTCGGGGGATATTGAAAAACTGTTTTTT; clone_size: -; d_call: -; j_call: TRBJ1-4; v_call: TRBV30
cdr3_aa: CASSLDGEGEQYF; cdr3_nt: TGTGCCAGCAGCTTAGATGGGGAGGGCGAGCAGTACTTC; clone_size: once; d_call: TRBD2; j_call: TRBJ2-7; v_call: TRBV7-2
cdr3_aa: CASSLSGGYTF; cdr3_nt: TGTGCCAGCAGCTTGTCCGGGGGCTACACCTTC; clone_size: -; d_call: -; j_call: TRBJ1-2; v_call: TRBV5-6
cdr3_aa: CASSQGQGLNGYTF; cdr3_nt: TGCGCCAGCAGCCAAGGGCAGGGACTCAATGGCTACACCTTC; clone_size: -; d_call: -; j_call: TRBJ1-2; v_call: TRBV4-1
cdr3_aa: CASSIRESNSADTQYF; cdr3_nt: TGTGCCAGCAGCATACGGGAGTCGAACTCTGCAGATACGCAGTATTTT; clone_size: -; d_call: -; j_call: TRBJ2-3; v_call: TRBV11-2
cdr3_aa: CASSGHTGLAYEQYF; cdr3_nt: TGTGCCAGCAGCGGACACACGGGACTCGCCTACGAGCAGTACTTC; clone_size: -; d_call: -; j_call: TRBJ2-7; v_call: TRBV9